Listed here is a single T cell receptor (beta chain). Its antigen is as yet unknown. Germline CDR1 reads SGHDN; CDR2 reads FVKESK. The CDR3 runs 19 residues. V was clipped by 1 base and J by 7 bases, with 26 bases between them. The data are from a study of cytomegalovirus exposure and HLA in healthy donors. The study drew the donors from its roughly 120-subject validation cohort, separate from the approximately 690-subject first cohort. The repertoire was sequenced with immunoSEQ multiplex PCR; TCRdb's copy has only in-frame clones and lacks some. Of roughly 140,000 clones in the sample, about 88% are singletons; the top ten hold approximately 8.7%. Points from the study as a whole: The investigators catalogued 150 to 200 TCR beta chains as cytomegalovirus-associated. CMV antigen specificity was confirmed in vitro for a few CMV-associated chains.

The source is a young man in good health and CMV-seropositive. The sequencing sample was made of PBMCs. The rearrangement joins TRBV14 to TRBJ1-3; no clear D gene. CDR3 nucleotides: TGTGCCAGCAGCCAAGTTGGATTCGGAGCGGCCTCGAGGGAGAACACCATATATTTT. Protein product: CASSQVGFGAASRENTIYF.